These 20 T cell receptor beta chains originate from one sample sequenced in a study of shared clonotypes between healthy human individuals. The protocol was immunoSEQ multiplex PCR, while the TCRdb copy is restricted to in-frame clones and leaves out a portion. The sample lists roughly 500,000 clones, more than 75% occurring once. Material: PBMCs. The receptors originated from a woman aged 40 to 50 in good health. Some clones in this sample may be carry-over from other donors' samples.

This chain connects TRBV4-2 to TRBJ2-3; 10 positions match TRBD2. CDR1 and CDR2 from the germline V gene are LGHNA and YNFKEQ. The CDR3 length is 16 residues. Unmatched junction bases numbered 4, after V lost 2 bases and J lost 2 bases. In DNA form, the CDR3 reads TGTGCCAGCAGCCAACGGACTAGCGGATACACAGATACGCAGTATTTT. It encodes CASSQRTSGYTDTQYF.

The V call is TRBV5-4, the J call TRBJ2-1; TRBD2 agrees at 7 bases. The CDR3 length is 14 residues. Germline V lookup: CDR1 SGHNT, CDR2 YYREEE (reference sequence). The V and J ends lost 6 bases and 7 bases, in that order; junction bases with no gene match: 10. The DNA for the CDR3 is TGTGCCAGCACTACGGGAGGCCCTGGGAATGAGCAGTTCTTC. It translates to CASTTGGPGNEQFF.

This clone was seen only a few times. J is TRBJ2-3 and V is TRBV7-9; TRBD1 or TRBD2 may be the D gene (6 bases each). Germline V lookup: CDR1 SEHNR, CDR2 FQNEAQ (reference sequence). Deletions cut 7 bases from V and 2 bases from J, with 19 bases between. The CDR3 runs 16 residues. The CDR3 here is CASTFSSGASTDTQYF. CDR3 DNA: TGTGCCAGCACCTTCAGCTCGGGGGCCTCCACAGATACGCAGTATTTT.

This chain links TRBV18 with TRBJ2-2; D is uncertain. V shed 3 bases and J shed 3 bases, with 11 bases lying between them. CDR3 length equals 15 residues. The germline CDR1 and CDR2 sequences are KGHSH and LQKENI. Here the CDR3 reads CASSPGLGDTGELFF. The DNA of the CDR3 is TGTGCCAGCTCACCGGGTCTTGGGGACACCGGGGAGCTGTTTTTT.

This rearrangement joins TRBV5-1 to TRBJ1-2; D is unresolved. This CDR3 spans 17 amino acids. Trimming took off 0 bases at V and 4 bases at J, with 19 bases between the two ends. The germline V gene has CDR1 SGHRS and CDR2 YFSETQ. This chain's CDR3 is CASSLGLAPGRGYGYTF. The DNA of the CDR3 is TGCGCCAGCAGCTTGGGGTTGGCCCCAGGTCGGGGCTATGGCTACACCTTC.

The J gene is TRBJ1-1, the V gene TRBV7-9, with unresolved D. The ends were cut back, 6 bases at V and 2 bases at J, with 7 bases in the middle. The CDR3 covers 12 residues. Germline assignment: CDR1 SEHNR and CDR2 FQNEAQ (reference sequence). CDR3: CASRHSNTEAFF. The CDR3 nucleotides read TGTGCCAGCAGGCACAGCAACACTGAAGCTTTCTTT.

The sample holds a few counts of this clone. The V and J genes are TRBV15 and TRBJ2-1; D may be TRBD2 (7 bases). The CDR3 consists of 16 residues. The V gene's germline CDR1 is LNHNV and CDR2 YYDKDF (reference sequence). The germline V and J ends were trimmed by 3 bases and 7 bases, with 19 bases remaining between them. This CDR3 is CATSSPAGEGGNEQFF. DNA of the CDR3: TGTGCCACCAGCAGCCCCGCGGGGGAGGGGGGGAATGAGCAGTTCTTC.

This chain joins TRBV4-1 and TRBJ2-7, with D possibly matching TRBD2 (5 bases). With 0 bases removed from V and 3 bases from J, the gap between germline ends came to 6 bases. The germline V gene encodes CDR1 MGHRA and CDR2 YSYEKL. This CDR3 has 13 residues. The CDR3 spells CASSQEEDYEQYF. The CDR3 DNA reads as TGCGCCAGCAGCCAAGAGGAGGACTACGAGCAGTACTTC.

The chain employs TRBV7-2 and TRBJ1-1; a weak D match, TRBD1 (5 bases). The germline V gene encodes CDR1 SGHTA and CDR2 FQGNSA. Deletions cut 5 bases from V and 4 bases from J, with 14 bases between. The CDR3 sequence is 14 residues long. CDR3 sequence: CASSLRRGGTEAFF. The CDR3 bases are TGTGCCAGCAGCCTCAGACGTGGGGGCACTGAAGCTTTCTTT. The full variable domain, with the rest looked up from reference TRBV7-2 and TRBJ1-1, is GAGVSQSPSNKVTEKGKDVELRCDPISGHTALYWYRQSLGQGLEFLIYFQGNSAPDKSGLPSDRFSAERTGGSVSTLTIQRTQQEDSAVYLCASSLRRGGTEAFFGQGTRLTVV.

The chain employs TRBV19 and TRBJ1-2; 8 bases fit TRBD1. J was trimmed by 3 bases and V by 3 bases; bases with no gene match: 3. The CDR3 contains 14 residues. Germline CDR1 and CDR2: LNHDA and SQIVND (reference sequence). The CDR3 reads CASSMGQADYGYTF. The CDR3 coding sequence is TGTGCCAGTAGTATGGGACAGGCGGACTATGGCTACACCTTC. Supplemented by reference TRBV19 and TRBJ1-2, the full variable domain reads DGGITQSPKYLFRKEGQNVTLSCEQNLNHDAMYWYRQDPGQGLRLIYYSQIVNDFQKGDIAEGYSVSREKKESFPLTVTSAQKNPTAFYLCASSMGQADYGYTFGSGTRLTVV.

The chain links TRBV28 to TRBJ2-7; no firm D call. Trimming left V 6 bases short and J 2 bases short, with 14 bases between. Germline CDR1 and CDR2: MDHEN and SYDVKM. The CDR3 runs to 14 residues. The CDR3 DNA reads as TGTGCCAGCAGCCCGGTATTGCATCCCTACGAGCAGTACTTC. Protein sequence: CASSPVLHPYEQYF.

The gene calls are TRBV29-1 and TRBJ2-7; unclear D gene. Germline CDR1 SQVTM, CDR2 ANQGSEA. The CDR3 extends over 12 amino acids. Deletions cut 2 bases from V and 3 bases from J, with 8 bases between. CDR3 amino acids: CSVERRNYEQYF. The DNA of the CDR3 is TGCAGCGTTGAAAGGCGGAACTACGAGCAGTACTTC.

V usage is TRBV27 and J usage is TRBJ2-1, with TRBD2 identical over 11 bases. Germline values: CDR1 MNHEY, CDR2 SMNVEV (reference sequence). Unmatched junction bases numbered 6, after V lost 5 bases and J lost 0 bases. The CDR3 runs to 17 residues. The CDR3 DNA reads TGTGCCAGCAGTAAGACTAGCGGGACCTTCTCCTACAATGAGCAGTTCTTC. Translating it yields CASSKTSGTFSYNEQFF.

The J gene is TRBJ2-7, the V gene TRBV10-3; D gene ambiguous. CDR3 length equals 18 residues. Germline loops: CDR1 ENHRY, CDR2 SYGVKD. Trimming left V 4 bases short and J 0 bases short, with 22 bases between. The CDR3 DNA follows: TGTGCCATCAGTGGGGCATCAGTGACGGTCAGCAACTCCTACGAGCAGTACTTC. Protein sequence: CAISGASVTVSNSYEQYF.

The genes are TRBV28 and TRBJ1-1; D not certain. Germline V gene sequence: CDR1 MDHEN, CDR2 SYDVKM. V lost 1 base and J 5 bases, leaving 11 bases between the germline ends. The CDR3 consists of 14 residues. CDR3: CASSLFSRWTEAFF. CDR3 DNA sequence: TGTGCCAGCAGTTTATTTAGCCGGTGGACTGAAGCTTTCTTT.

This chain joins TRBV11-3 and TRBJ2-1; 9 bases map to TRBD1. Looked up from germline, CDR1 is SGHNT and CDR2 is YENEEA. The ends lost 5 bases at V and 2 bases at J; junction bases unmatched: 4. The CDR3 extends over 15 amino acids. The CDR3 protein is CASSNRQGAYNEQFF. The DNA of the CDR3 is TGTGCCAGCAGCAATCGACAGGGGGCCTACAATGAGCAGTTCTTC.

CDR3 sequence: CSVYLDLDVAYEQYF. The CDR3 DNA is TGCAGCGTCTACCTGGACCTGGACGTCGCCTACGAGCAGTACTTC. The chain combines TRBV29-1 with TRBJ2-7; D gene uncertain. The germline gives CDR1 SQVTM, CDR2 ANQGSEA. This CDR3 is built from 15 residues. Deletions cut 6 bases from V and 2 bases from J, with 20 bases between.

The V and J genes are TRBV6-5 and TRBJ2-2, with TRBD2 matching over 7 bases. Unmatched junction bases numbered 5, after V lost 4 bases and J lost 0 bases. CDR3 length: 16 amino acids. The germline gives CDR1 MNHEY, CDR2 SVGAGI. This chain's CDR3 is CASSFRLAANTGELFF. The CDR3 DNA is TGTGCCAGCAGTTTTCGACTAGCCGCGAACACCGGGGAGCTGTTTTTT.

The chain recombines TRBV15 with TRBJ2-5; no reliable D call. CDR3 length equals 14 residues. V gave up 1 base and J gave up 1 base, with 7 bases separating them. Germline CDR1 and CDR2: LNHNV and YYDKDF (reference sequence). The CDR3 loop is CATSRVGSQETQYF. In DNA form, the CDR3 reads TGTGCCACCAGCAGAGTGGGATCCCAAGAGACCCAGTACTTC. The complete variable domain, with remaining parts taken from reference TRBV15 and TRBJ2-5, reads DAMVIQNPRYQVTQFGKPVTLSCSQTLNHNVMYWYQQKSSQAPKLLFHYYDKDFNNEADTPDNFQSRRPNTSFCFLDIRSPGLGDTAMYLCATSRVGSQETQYFGPGTRLLVL.

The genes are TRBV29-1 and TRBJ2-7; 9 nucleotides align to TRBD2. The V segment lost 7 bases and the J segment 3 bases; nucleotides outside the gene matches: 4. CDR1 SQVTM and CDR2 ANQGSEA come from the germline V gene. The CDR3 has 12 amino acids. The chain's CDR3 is CSGGSGSYEQYF. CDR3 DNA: TGCAGCGGTGGTAGCGGGAGCTACGAGCAGTACTTC.